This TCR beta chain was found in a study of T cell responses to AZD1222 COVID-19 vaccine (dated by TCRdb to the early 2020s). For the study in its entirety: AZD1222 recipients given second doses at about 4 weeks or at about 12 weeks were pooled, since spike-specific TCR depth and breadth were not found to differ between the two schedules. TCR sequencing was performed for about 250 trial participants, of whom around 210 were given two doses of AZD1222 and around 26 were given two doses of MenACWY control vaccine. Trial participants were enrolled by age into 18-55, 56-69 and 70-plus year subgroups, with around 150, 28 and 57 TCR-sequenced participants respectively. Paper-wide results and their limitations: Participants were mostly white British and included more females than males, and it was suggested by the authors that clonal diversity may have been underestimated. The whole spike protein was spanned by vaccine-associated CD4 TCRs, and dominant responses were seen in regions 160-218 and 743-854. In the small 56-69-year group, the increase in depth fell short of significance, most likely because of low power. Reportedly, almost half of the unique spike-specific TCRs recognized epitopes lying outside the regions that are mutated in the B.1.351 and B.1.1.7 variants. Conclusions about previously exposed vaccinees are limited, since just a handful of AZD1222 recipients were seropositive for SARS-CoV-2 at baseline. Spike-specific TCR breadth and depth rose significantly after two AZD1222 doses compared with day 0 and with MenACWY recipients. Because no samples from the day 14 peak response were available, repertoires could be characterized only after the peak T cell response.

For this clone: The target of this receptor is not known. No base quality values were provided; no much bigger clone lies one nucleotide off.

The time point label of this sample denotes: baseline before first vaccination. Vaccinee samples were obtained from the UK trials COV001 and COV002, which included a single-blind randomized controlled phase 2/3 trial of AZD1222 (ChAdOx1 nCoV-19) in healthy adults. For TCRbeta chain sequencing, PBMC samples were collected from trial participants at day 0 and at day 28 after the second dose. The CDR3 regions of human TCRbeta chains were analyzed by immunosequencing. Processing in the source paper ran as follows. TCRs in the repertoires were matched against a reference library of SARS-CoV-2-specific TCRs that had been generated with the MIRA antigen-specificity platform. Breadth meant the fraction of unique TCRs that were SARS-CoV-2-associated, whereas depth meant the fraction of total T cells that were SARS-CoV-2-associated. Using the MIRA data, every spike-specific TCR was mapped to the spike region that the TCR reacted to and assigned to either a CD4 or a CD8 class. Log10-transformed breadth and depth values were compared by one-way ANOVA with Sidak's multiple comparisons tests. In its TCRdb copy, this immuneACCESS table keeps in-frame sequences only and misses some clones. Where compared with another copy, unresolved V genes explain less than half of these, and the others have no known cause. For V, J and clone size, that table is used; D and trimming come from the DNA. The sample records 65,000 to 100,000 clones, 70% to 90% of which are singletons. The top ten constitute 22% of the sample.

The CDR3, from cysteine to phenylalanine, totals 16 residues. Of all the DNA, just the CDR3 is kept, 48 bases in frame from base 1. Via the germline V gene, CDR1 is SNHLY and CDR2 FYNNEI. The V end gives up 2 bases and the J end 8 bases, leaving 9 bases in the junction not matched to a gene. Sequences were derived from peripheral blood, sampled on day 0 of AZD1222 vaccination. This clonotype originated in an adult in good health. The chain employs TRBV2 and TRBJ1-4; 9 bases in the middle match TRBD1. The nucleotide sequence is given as TGTGCCAGCAGTGAAATGGGGACAGGGTCACAAGAAAAACTGTTTTTT. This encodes CASSEMGTGSQEKLFF.